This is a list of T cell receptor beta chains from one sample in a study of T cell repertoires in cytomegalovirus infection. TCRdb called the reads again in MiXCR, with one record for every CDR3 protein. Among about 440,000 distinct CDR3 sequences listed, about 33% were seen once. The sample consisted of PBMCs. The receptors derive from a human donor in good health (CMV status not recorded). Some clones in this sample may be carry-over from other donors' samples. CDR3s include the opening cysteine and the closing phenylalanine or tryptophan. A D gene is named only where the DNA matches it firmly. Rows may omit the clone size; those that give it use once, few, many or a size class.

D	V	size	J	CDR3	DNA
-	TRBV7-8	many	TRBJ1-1	CASSLASMNTEAFF	TGTGCCAGCAGCTTAGCCAGCATGAACACTGAAGCTTTCTTT
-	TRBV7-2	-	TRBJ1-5	CASSSDGTSNQPHHF	TGTGCCAGCAGCTCGGATGGGACCAGCAATCAGCCCCATCATTTT
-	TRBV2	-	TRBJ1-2	CASSESPTGIRGYTF	TGTGCCAGCAGTGAATCCCCCACAGGGATCCGCGGCTACACCTTC
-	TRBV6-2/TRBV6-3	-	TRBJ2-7	CASSFFSGVEQYF	TGTGCCAGCAGTTTCTTCTCCGGGGTCGAGCAGTACTTC
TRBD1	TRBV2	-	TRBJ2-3	CASSEGTGPVVPQYF	TGTGCCAGCAGTGAAGGGACAGGGCCTGTTGTTCCGCAGTATTTT
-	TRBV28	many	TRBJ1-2	CASRSGVGYTF	TGTGCCAGCAGGTCAGGGGTTGGCTACACCTTC
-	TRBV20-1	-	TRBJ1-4	CSAREGFLKEKLFF	TGCAGTGCTAGAGAGGGGTTTCTTAAGGAAAAACTGTTTTTT
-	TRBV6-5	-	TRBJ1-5	CASSYWEIFIRRNQPQHF	TGTGCCAGCAGTTATTGGGAAATTTTTATTAGGCGGAATCAGCCCCAGCATTTT
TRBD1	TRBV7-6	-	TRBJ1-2	CASSWGGQGVDGYTF	TGTGCCAGCAGCTGGGGGGGACAGGGGGTAGATGGCTACACCTTC
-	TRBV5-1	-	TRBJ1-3	CASSGGQHSGNTIYF	TGCGCCAGCAGCGGGGGACAACACTCTGGAAACACCATATATTTT
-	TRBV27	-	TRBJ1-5	CASSTGSHSNQPQHF	TGTGCCAGCAGTACGGGATCCCATAGCAATCAGCCCCAGCATTTT
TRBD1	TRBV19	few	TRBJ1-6	CASSIDITGTAALGRISPLHF	TGTGCCAGTAGTATAGATATAACCGGGACAGCCGCCTTGGGTAGAATTTCACCCCTCCACTTT
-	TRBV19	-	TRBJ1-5	CATGRDNKPQHF	TGTGCCACCGGACGGGACAATAAGCCCCAGCATTTT
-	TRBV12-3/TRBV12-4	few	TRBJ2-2	CASSLTPAPGELFF	TGTGCCAGCAGTTTAACCCCAGCCCCTGGGGAGCTGTTTTTT
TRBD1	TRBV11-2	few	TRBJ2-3	CASSSRQGATDTQYF	TGTGCCAGCAGCTCTAGACAGGGGGCAACAGATACGCAGTATTTT
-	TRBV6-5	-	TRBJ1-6	CASSSTSSSYNSPLHF	TGTGCCAGCAGTTCGACCTCGAGCTCCTATAATTCACCCCTCCACTTT
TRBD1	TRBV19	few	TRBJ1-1	CASSAGQGRTEAFF	TGTGCCAGTAGTGCGGGACAGGGTAGAACTGAAGCTTTCTTT
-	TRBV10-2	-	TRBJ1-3	CASSELISGNTIYF	TGCGCCAGCAGTGAACTTATCTCTGGAAACACCATATATTTT
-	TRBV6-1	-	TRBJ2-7	CASSEPVRGEQYF	TGTGCCAGCAGTGAACCGGTACGGGGCGAGCAGTACTTC
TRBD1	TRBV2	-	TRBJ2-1	CASFGGQGFKFF	TGTGCCAGCTTCGGGGGACAGGGGTTTAAGTTCTTC
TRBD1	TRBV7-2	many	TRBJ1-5	CASSDRTGANQPQHF	TGTGCCAGCAGCGACAGGACAGGGGCGAATCAGCCCCAGCATTTT
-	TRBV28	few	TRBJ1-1	CASSLFESETRKAFF	TGTGCCAGCAGTTTATTCGAGTCGGAGACACGGAAAGCTTTCTTT
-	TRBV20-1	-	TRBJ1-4	CSVPRGNEKLFF	TGCAGTGTACCCCGAGGGAATGAAAAACTGTTTTTT
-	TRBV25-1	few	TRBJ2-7	CASSDKGGSYEQYF	TGTGCCAGCAGTGACAAGGGGGGCTCCTACGAGCAGTACTTC
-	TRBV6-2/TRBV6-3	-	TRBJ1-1	CASSYSAANTEAFF	TGTGCCAGCAGTTACTCTGCAGCGAACACTGAAGCTTTCTTT
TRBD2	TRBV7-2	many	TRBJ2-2	CASSSRLAGARGELFF	TGTGCCAGCAGCTCGCGACTAGCGGGGGCCCGTGGGGAGCTGTTTTTT
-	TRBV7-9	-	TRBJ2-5	CASSLAQARGETQYF	TGTGCCAGCAGCTTAGCGCAGGCTAGAGGAGAGACCCAGTACTTC
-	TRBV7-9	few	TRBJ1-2	CASSLGAPRDYGYTF	TGTGCCAGCAGCTTGGGGGCACCGAGGGACTATGGCTACACCTTC
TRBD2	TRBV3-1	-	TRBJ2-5	CASFQQERRGWYQETQYF	TGTGCCAGCTTCCAACAGGAGAGGCGGGGGTGGTACCAAGAGACCCAGTACTTC
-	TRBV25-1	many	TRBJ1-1	CASRIGAGNTEAFF	TGTGCCAGCAGAATCGGGGCGGGAAACACTGAAGCTTTCTTT
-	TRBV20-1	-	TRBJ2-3	CSAVGGDTQYF	TGCAGTGCTGTCGGGGGCGATACGCAGTATTTT
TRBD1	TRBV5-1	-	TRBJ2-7	CASSFFWTPGTGGPEQYF	TGCGCCAGCAGCTTCTTCTGGACCCCCGGGACAGGGGGGCCCGAGCAGTACTTC
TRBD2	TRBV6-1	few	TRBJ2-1	CATLPSGISYNEQFF	TGTGCCACCCTACCTAGCGGAATCTCCTACAATGAGCAGTTCTTC
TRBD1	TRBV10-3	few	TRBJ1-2	CAILGTGANYGYTF	TGTGCCATCTTGGGGACAGGGGCTAACTATGGCTACACCTTC
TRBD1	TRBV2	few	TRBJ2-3	CASSGQGRRDTQYF	TGTGCCAGCAGTGGACAGGGGAGGAGAGATACGCAGTATTTT
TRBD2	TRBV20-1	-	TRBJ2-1	CSARDPGTSGGNEQFF	TGCAGTGCTAGAGATCCGGGGACTAGCGGGGGGAATGAGCAGTTCTTC
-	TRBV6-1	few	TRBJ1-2	CASSWTQGGYGYTF	TGTGCCAGCAGTTGGACACAGGGCGGCTATGGCTACACCTTC
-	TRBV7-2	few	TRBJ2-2	CASSNLGNTGELFF	TGTGCCAGCAGCAACCTGGGGAATACCGGGGAGCTGTTTTTT
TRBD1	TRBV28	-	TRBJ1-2	CASSSGEGALRGYTF	TGTGCCAGCAGTTCAGGAGAGGGGGCGCTTCGCGGCTACACCTTC
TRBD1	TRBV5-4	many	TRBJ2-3	CASSSDRGLTDTQYF	TGTGCCAGCAGCTCAGACAGGGGGCTCACAGATACGCAGTATTTT
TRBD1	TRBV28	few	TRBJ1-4	CASSSPQGGVNEKLFF	TGTGCCAGCAGTTCACCTCAGGGGGGGGTTAATGAAAAACTGTTTTTT
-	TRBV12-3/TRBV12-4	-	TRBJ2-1	CASCRGATYNEQFF	TGTGCCAGCTGCCGGGGGGCCACCTACAATGAGCAGTTCTTC
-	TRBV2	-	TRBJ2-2	CASRRRANTGELFF	TGTGCCAGCAGAAGAAGGGCGAACACCGGGGAGCTGTTTTTT
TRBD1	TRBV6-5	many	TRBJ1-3	CASSYGTGVDTIYF	TGTGCCAGCAGTTACGGAACAGGGGTAGACACCATATATTTT
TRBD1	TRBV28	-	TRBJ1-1	CASSYHRGNTEAFF	TGTGCCAGCAGTTATCACAGGGGGAACACTGAAGCTTTCTTT
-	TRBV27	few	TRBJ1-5	CASSVSGWQPQHF	TGTGCCAGCAGTGTCTCGGGGTGGCAGCCCCAGCATTTT
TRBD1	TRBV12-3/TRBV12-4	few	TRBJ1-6	CASSLVWRQGNSPLHF	TGTGCCAGCAGTTTAGTATGGCGACAGGGGAATTCACCCCTCCACTTT
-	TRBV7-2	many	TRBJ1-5	CASSLEGFSNQPQHF	TGTGCCAGCAGCTTAGAGGGGTTCAGCAATCAGCCCCAGCATTTT
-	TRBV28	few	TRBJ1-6	CASSMEWGVSYSPLHF	TGTGCCAGCTCTATGGAGTGGGGCGTAAGCTATTCACCCCTCCACTTT
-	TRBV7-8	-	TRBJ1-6	CASSLGGSLTTSPLPF	TGTGCCAGCAGCTTAGGAGGGAGTCTAACCACTTCACCCCTCCCCTTT
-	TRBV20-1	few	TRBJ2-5	CSAARAGREETQYF	TGCAGTGCTGCTCGGGCGGGACGGGAAGAGACCCAGTACTTC
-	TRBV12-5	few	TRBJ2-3	CASGLGAAPSTDTQYF	TGTGCTAGTGGTTTGGGTGCAGCCCCTAGCACAGATACGCAGTATTTT
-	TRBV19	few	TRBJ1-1	CASSTWTNTEAFF	TGTGCCAGTAGTACGTGGACGAACACTGAAGCTTTCTTT
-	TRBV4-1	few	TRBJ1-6	CASSQFWNSPLHF	TGCGCCAGCAGCCAATTCTGGAATTCACCCCTCCACTTT
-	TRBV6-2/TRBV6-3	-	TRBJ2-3	CASSSVAYATQYF	TGTGCCAGCAGTTCCGTAGCGTATGCTACGCAGTATTTT
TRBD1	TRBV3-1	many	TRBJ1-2	CASSQGQGGGYTF	TGTGCCAGCAGTCAGGGACAGGGTGGCGGCTACACCTTC